These 15 T cell receptor beta chains came from one sample sequenced in a study of blood T cell repertoires in COVID-19. Here immunoSEQ multiplex PCR was the method, and the copy in TCRdb shows in-frame clones only, minus some. The sample includes some 150,000 clones, roughly 82% of them seen just once. The source material was peripheral blood. These receptor sequences come from a woman between 50 and 59 years old with acute or convalescent COVID-19.

V is TRBV2 and J is TRBJ2-1; 10 bases align to TRBD2. There are 17 residues in the CDR3. Germline V gene sequence: CDR1 SNHLY, CDR2 FYNNEI. Unmatched junction bases numbered 9, after V lost 4 bases and J lost 3 bases. CDR3 in amino acids: CASSAGASGGLYNEQFF. The CDR3 DNA reads TGTGCCAGCAGTGCGGGAGCTAGCGGGGGCCTCTACAATGAGCAGTTCTTC.

The chain has TRBV12-3 or TRBV12-4 and TRBJ1-1; possibly TRBD1 for D (5 bases). The CDR3 sequence is 13 residues long. V shed 6 bases and J shed 6 bases, with 14 bases lying between them. The CDR3: CASRGDGEAEAFF. In nucleotides, the CDR3 is TGTGCCAGCAGGGGGGATGGGGAGGCTGAAGCTTTCTTT.

The chain couples TRBV19 to TRBJ2-3; a weak D match, TRBD1 (5 bases). This CDR3 contains 16 residues. Germline loops: CDR1 LNHDA, CDR2 SQIVND (reference sequence). Trimming shortened V by 3 bases and J by 0 bases, and 13 bases separated the two germline ends. CDR3 sequence reads: CASSILQGPSTDTQYF. The CDR3 DNA sequence: TGTGCCAGTAGTATTCTGCAGGGCCCTAGCACAGATACGCAGTATTTT.

This chain joins TRBV5-6 and TRBJ2-1; 8 bases map to TRBD2. Germline values: CDR1 SGHDT, CDR2 YYEEEE. The CDR3 is made up of 16 amino acids. The V segment lost 0 bases and the J segment 7 bases; nucleotides outside the gene matches: 9. CDR3 residues: CASSLVGGLVFNEQFF. DNA for the CDR3: TGTGCCAGCAGCTTGGTGGGGGGACTAGTATTTAATGAGCAGTTCTTC.

The chain employs TRBV7-2 and TRBJ2-1; D is possibly TRBD1 (6 bases). Germline CDR1 and CDR2: SGHTA and FQGNSA. The ends were cut back, 4 bases at V and 2 bases at J, with 9 bases in the middle. The length of the CDR3 is 14 residues. The CDR3 DNA reads TGTGCCAGCAGCTCCGGGACACCCTACAATGAGCAGTTCTTC. Protein product: CASSSGTPYNEQFF.

The chain combines TRBV5-6 with TRBJ1-6; D not certain. V was shortened by 0 bases and J by 10 bases, with 8 bases between the two germline ends. CDR1 is SGHDT, CDR2 YYEEEE, per germline. The CDR3 is 13 amino acids. In nucleotides, the CDR3 is TGTGCCAGCAGCTTGGAAGAGCTGTCACCCCTCCACTTT. Encoded protein: CASSLEELSPLHF.

This chain uses TRBV5-8 with TRBJ1-4, with D possibly TRBD1 on 5 matching bases. Trimming pared 4 bases from V and 11 bases from J, leaving 18 bases between. The V gene's germline CDR1 is SGHTS and CDR2 YDEGEE. CDR3 size: 14 residues. In nucleotides, the CDR3 is TGTGCCAGCAGCCTGGTGGGGCGGCAAGAGAAACTGTTTTTT. It encodes CASSLVGRQEKLFF.

The chain combines TRBV6-2 or TRBV6-3 with TRBJ2-7, with TRBD2 matching over 7 bases. This CDR3 spans 14 amino acids. Germline loops: CDR1 MNHEY, CDR2 SVGEGT. Germline trimming cut 5 bases from V and 2 bases from J; bases unmatched to any gene: 6. CDR3 bases: TGTGCCAGCAGTGTGACGGGAGGCCCCTACGAGCAGTACTTC. This sequence encodes CASSVTGGPYEQYF.

This chain uses TRBV5-6 with TRBJ1-1; D unclear. The V end was cut by 0 bases, the J end by 3 bases, with 12 bases between. CDR3 length: 15 amino acids. CDR1 and CDR2 from the germline V gene are SGHDT and YYEEEE. The CDR3 DNA follows: TGTGCCAGCAGCTTGGTCGGGCTGAGGGACACTGAAGCTTTCTTT. Translation: CASSLVGLRDTEAFF.

The V and J genes are TRBV5-4 and TRBJ1-2; tentatively, D is TRBD1 (6 bases). Trimming stripped 1 base from V and 6 bases from J, with 10 bases between. The CDR3 contains 13 residues. Per the germline V gene, CDR1 is SGHNT and CDR2 is YYREEE (reference sequence). The CDR3 region has the DNA TGTGCCAGCAGCTTGCGGCAGGGGAATGGCTACACCTTC. This codes for CASSLRQGNGYTF.

This chain connects TRBV3-1 (or the pseudogene TRBV3-2) to TRBJ2-3; the D gene is possibly TRBD1 (6 bases). The germline CDR1 and CDR2 sequences are LGHDT and YNNKEL (reference sequence). Trimming left V 2 bases short and J 6 bases short, with 12 bases between. This CDR3 has 14 residues. As DNA, the CDR3 is TGTGCCAGCAGCCAACGGACAGTTTCGGATACGCAGTATTTT. Translated, it gives CASSQRTVSDTQYF.

The rearrangement joins TRBV5-1 to TRBJ2-7; D is perhaps TRBD2 (5 bases). V lost 5 bases and J 4 bases, leaving 10 bases between the germline ends. Germline values: CDR1 SGHRS, CDR2 YFSETQ. The CDR3 is made up of 12 amino acids. DNA for the CDR3: TGCGCCAGCAGGAGGGAGAGTTACGAGCAGTACTTC. Translation: CASRRESYEQYF.

This rearrangement joins TRBV30 to TRBJ1-5; D gene ambiguous. The CDR3 has 14 residues. V was cut by 4 bases and J by 6 bases, with 16 bases left in between. Germline lookup yields CDR1 GTSNPN and CDR2 SVGIG (reference sequence). The DNA of the CDR3 is TGTGCCTGGACGTCCGCCGGGATAGCTCAGCCCCAGCATTTT. It specifies CAWTSAGIAQPQHF.

The chain links TRBV7-6 to TRBJ2-7; 7 bases line up with TRBD1. J gave up 9 bases and V 2 bases, and 7 bases lay outside the gene matches. The CDR3 length is 13 residues. CDR1 and CDR2 (germline): SGHVS, FNYEAQ. In DNA form, the CDR3 reads TGTGCCAGCAGCTTATCCCAGGACAGGAGGCAGTACTTC. Translating gives CASSLSQDRRQYF.

The genes are TRBV7-8 and TRBJ2-1; perhaps TRBD2 as D (5 bases). With 6 bases removed from V and 9 bases from J, the gap between germline ends came to 9 bases. Germline V gives CDR1 SGHVS, CDR2 FQNEAQ. This CDR3 contains 11 residues. Here the CDR3 DNA reads TGTGCCAGCAGAATAGCGTTTGAGCAGTTCTTC. It is translated as CASRIAFEQFF.